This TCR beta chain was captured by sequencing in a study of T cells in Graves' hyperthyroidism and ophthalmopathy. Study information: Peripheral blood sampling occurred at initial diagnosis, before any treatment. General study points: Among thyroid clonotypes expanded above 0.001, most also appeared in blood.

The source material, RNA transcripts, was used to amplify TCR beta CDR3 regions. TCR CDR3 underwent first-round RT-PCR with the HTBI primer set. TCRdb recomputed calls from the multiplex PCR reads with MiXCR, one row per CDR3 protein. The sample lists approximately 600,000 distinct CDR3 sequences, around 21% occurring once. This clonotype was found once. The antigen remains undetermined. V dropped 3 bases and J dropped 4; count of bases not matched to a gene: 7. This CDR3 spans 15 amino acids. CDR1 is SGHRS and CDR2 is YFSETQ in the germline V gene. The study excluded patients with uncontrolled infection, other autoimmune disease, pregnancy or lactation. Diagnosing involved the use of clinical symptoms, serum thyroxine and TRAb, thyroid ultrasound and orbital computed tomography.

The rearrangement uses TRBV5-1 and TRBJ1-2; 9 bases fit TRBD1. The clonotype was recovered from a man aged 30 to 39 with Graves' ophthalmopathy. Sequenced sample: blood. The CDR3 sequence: CASSSRQGETYGYTF. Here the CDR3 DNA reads TGCGCCAGCAGCTCCCGACAGGGGGAGACCTATGGCTACACCTTC.